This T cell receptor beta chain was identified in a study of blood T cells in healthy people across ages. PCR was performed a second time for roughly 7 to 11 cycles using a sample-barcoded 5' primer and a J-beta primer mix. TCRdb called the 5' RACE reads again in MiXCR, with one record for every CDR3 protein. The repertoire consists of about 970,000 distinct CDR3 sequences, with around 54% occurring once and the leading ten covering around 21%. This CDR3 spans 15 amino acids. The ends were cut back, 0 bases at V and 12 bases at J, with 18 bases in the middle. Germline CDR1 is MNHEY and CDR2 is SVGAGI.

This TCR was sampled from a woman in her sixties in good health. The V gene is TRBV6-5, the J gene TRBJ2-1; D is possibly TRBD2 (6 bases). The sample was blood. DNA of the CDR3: TGTGCCAGCAGTTACTCGCTCCACTGGGGAGGTTGGCAGTTCTTC. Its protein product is CASSYSLHWGGWQFF.